The 19 T cell receptor beta chains below all came from one sample that was sequenced in a study of long-term antiretroviral therapy in people with HIV. Survey level was the resolution at which the v3.0 immunoSEQ assay ran. Sequencing used immunoSEQ multiplex PCR; TCRdb keeps in-frame clones, though not all of them. The table has fewer than 30,000 clones, roughly 96% seen once. The sample was unsorted PBMCs, taken 5.3 years after starting antiretroviral therapy. These receptors were taken from a young man with HIV.

In DNA form, the CDR3 reads TGTGCCAGCAGCCAAGCGGGGGGGCCCACAGATACGCAGTATTTT. As protein: CASSQAGGPTDTQYF. The chain couples TRBV14 to TRBJ2-3; the match to TRBD2 covers 8 bases. Trimming at V came to 1 base and at J to 2 bases, leaving 2 bases not matched to a gene. This CDR3 has 15 residues. Germline CDR1 is SGHDN and CDR2 is FVKESK.

In the case of this clone: One end of the junction does not line up with germline, which may come from a read error. The rearrangement joins TRBV7-9 to TRBJ1-2; a weak D match, TRBD1 (6 bases). The CDR3 extends over 15 amino acids. CDR1 and CDR2 (germline): SEHNR, FQNEAQ (reference sequence). CDR3 in amino acids: CASSLAAGEGYGYTF. The CDR3 nucleotides read TGTGCCAGCAGCCTAGCGGCAGGGGAGGGCTATGGCTACACCTTC.

In this sample, this clone turned up once. The V gene is TRBV28, the J gene TRBJ1-1, with unresolved D. The CDR3 extends over 15 amino acids. Germline loops: CDR1 MDHEN, CDR2 SYDVKM. The V and J ends lost 2 bases and 1 base respectively, with 11 bases between them. The CDR3 DNA sequence: TGTGCCAGCAGTTTACCGTCTGGAGGGAACACTGAAGCTTTCTTT. This sequence encodes CASSLPSGGNTEAFF.

The V call is TRBV7-6, the J call TRBJ1-4, with D perhaps matching TRBD1 (5 bases). V was cut by 5 bases and J by 0 bases, with 10 bases left in between. The CDR3 runs to 15 residues. Looked up from germline, CDR1 is SGHVS and CDR2 is FNYEAQ. The CDR3 loop is CASSPTGSTNEKLFF. Here the CDR3 DNA reads TGTGCCAGCAGCCCAACAGGATCAACTAATGAAAAACTGTTTTTT.

The gene calls are TRBV2 and TRBJ1-2; D not certain. The V gene lost 6 bases and the J gene lost 2 bases, with 13 bases spanning the gap. Germline V gene lookup returns CDR1 SNHLY and CDR2 FYNNEI. The CDR3 extends over 14 amino acids. The CDR3 bases are TGTGCCAGCAGCGAATGGGCAGACAACTATGGCTACACCTTC. The encoded protein is CASSEWADNYGYTF.

V is TRBV6-7 and J is TRBJ1-5; possibly TRBD1 for D (5 bases). TRBV6-7 is labeled an ORF, and its function is uncertain. This CDR3 is built from 14 residues. V dropped 11 bases and J dropped 5 bases, with 19 bases sitting between them. CDR3 sequence: CAAGGQGSYQPQHF. The CDR3 nucleotides read TGTGCCGCGGGAGGGCAGGGTAGTTATCAGCCCCAGCATTTT.

The genes are TRBV10-3 and TRBJ1-2; weak D call: TRBD1 (6 bases). The CDR3 totals 12 residues. Trimming took off 7 bases at V and 10 bases at J, with 16 bases between the two ends. Per germline, CDR1 ENHRY and CDR2 SYGVKD. CDR3 sequence reads: CAIMRSVGAYTF. For the CDR3, the DNA is TGTGCCATCATGAGGTCGGTGGGGGCCTACACCTTC.

The CDR3 here is CASRRLGVSSYNEQFF. CDR3 nucleotides: TGTGCCAGCAGGAGGTTGGGGGTAAGCTCCTACAATGAGCAGTTCTTC. The chain has TRBV7-2 and TRBJ2-1; D possibly uses TRBD1 or TRBD2 (5 bases each). The V gene lost 6 bases and the J gene lost 0 bases, with 15 bases spanning the gap. Germline lookup yields CDR1 SGHTA and CDR2 FQGNSA. The CDR3 runs 16 residues. Using reference TRBV7-2 and TRBJ2-1 for the parts outside the CDR3, the full variable domain is GAGVSQSPSNKVTEKGKDVELRCDPISGHTALYWYRQSLGQGLEFLIYFQGNSAPDKSGLPSDRFSAERTGGSVSTLTIQRTQQEDSAVYLCASRRLGVSSYNEQFFGPGTRLTVL.

The genes are TRBV5-4 and TRBJ2-7; 8 nucleotides agree with TRBD1. The ends lost 4 bases at V and 6 bases at J; junction bases unmatched: 9. There are 14 residues in the CDR3. Germline lookup yields CDR1 SGHNT and CDR2 YYREEE (reference sequence). The CDR3 nucleotides read TGTGCCAGCAGCGGTCTGGGACAGGATCTCGAGCAGTACTTC. Protein product: CASSGLGQDLEQYF. Full variable domain (missing parts from reference TRBV5-4 and TRBJ2-7): ETGVTQSPTHLIKTRGQQVTLRCSSQSGHNTVSWYQQALGQGPQFIFQYYREEENGRGNFPPRFSGLQFPNYSSELNVNALELDDSALYLCASSGLGQDLEQYFGPGTRLTVT.

This chain connects TRBV6-6 to TRBJ2-1; TRBD2 matches 7 bases. The length of the CDR3 is 15 residues. J gave up 10 bases and V 2 bases, and 11 bases lay outside the gene matches. CDR1 and CDR2 (germline): MNHNY, SVGAGI (reference sequence). Here the CDR3 DNA reads TGTGCCAGCAGTTACGGGGGGGAGGGCCTGTACGAGCAGTTCTTC. This gives the protein CASSYGGEGLYEQFF.

The chain is built from TRBV11-2 and TRBJ2-2; no definite D call. Looked up from germline, CDR1 is SGHAT and CDR2 is FQNNGV. Trimming cost V 1 base and J 1 base, with 4 bases left between them. The CDR3 contains 14 residues. The CDR3 here is CASSLVLNTGELFF. The CDR3 bases are TGTGCCAGCAGCTTAGTACTGAACACCGGGGAGCTGTTTTTT.

The chain uses TRBV7-2 and TRBJ2-3, with 9 bases fitting TRBD2. The ends lost 8 bases at V and 5 bases at J; junction bases unmatched: 5. The germline gives CDR1 SGHTA, CDR2 FQGNSA. The CDR3 has 13 residues. The CDR3 here is CASAGGGEDTQYF. For the CDR3, the DNA is TGTGCCAGCGCGGGGGGGGGAGAAGATACGCAGTATTTT.

CDR3 coding DNA: TGTGCCATCAGTGAGTCAGATCAGCCCCAGCATTTT. Residues: CAISESDQPQHF. V and J are TRBV10-3 and TRBJ1-5, with D hard to call. This CDR3 has 12 amino acids. Trimming shortened V by 0 bases and J by 5 bases, and 2 bases separated the two germline ends. The germline CDR1 and CDR2 sequences are ENHRY and SYGVKD.

J is TRBJ2-7 and V is TRBV5-5; weak D call: TRBD2 (6 bases). Germline CDR1 reads SGHKS; CDR2 reads YYEKEE (reference sequence). Trimming took off 0 bases at V and 6 bases at J, with 13 bases between the two ends. The CDR3 extends over 14 amino acids. This chain's CDR3 is CASSLELADPEQYF. Written as DNA, the CDR3 is TGTGCCAGCAGCTTGGAACTAGCCGATCCCGAGCAGTACTTC.

A note on this clone: The junction does not match germline at one end; this may be a read error. V gene TRBV7-7 combines with J gene TRBJ2-5; 7 bases match TRBD1. Germline CDR1 SSHAT, CDR2 FNYEAQ (reference sequence). CDR3 length: 15 amino acids. CDR3 region: CASSPTAGTEETQYF. In nucleotides, the CDR3 is TGTGCTAGCAGTCCCACCGCCGGGACAGAAGAGACCCAGTACTTC.

The chain couples TRBV4-1 to TRBJ2-7; a possible D gene is TRBD2 (5 bases). Germline values: CDR1 MGHRA, CDR2 YSYEKL. The CDR3 covers 15 residues. Trimming took 2 bases from V and 6 from J, leaving 17 bases between them. The CDR3 bases are TGCGCCAGCAGCCAAACTTCCCTTCCGGGGTTCGAGCAGTACTTC. It encodes CASSQTSLPGFEQYF.

The chain has TRBV5-1 and TRBJ2-5; D is uncertain. Between the trimmed V and J ends, which lost 0 bases and 5 bases, there was a span of 11 bases. Germline V gene data show CDR1 as SGHRS and CDR2 as YFSETQ. The CDR3 runs 14 residues. The chain's CDR3 is CASSLEGARETQYF. The CDR3 region has the DNA TGCGCCAGCAGCTTGGAAGGAGCCAGGGAGACCCAGTACTTC. Based on the CDR3 plus reference TRBV5-1 and TRBJ2-5, the full variable domain is KAGVTQTPRYLIKTRGQQVTLSCSPISGHRSVSWYQQTPGQGLQFLFEYFSETQRNKGNFPGRFSGRQFSNSRSEMNVSTLELGDSALYLCASSLEGARETQYFGPGTRLLVL.

This clone was counted a single time. The chain links TRBV6-1 to TRBJ2-5; the D is unclear. This CDR3 comprises 15 residues. Trimming took off 7 bases at V and 1 base at J, with 16 bases between the two ends. CDR1 is MNHNS, CDR2 SASEGT, per germline. In DNA, the CDR3 is TGTGCCAGCATCGAAGTCCCACTCCTCCAAGAGACCCAGTACTTC. Translated: CASIEVPLLQETQYF.

The gene calls are TRBV4-1 and TRBJ2-3; D tentatively reads TRBD1 or TRBD2 (5 bases each). CDR1 is MGHRA, CDR2 YSYEKL, per germline. The V end was cut by 0 bases, the J end by 0 bases, with 13 bases between. The CDR3 is 17 amino acids. The CDR3 nucleotides read TGCGCCAGCAGCCAAGAACCCCCTGGGGGAAGCACAGATACGCAGTATTTT. Translated: CASSQEPPGGSTDTQYF.